The 25 T cell receptor beta chains listed next were all sequenced from one sample in a study of cytotoxic CD8 clonotypes in ibrutinib-treated CLL. Profiled with immunoSEQ multiplex PCR; TCRdb holds only in-frame clones, not every one. The sample records tens of thousands of clones, about 70% being singletons. Sequencing used PBMCs, obtained after 12 months of ibrutinib treatment. These receptors all stem from a human donor with chronic lymphocytic leukemia.

This clone has a handful of counts. V and J are TRBV10-3 and TRBJ2-2, with 10 positions matching TRBD2. Germline values: CDR1 ENHRY, CDR2 SYGVKD. V was pared by 4 bases and J by 6 bases, with 14 bases of the junction left unmatched. CDR3 length: 18 residues. CDR3 sequence: CAISVVSASGSAAGELFF. Written as DNA, the CDR3 is TGTGCCATCAGTGTGGTTTCGGCTAGCGGGAGTGCAGCCGGGGAGCTGTTTTTT.

The chain recombines TRBV28 with TRBJ2-7, with 9 bases lining up with TRBD2. CDR3 length equals 15 residues. CDR1 is MDHEN and CDR2 is SYDVKM in the germline V gene. V lost 2 bases to trimming and J lost 9 bases; unmatched junction nucleotides: 11. The CDR3 bases are TGTGCCAGCAGTTTAATTTCCCTAGCGGGAAATCTGCAGTACTTC. Protein: CASSLISLAGNLQYF.

This chain uses TRBV7-9 with TRBJ2-7; unclear D gene. Trimming cost V 5 bases and J 1 base, with 6 bases left between them. Germline V CDR1 and CDR2: SEHNR, FQNEAQ (reference sequence). There are 12 residues in the CDR3. Here the CDR3 reads CASSPQSYEQYF. CDR3 nucleotides: TGTGCCAGCAGCCCCCAATCCTACGAGCAGTACTTC.

This chain joins TRBV5-1 and TRBJ2-1; the match to TRBD2 covers 7 bases. Germline CDR1 is SGHRS and CDR2 is YFSETQ. Trimming cost V 1 base and J 5 bases; bases outside gene matches: 3. This CDR3 has 14 amino acids. This chain's CDR3 is CASSLTGGNNEQFF. CDR3 sequence (DNA): TGCGCCAGCAGCTTGACGGGGGGAAACAATGAGCAGTTCTTC.

The J gene is TRBJ1-3, the V gene TRBV11-2; D not certain. CDR1 and CDR2 from the germline V gene are SGHAT and FQNNGV. V was trimmed by 3 bases and J by 8 bases, leaving 14 bases between them. This CDR3 comprises 14 residues. CDR3 region: CASSLIRNSDTIYF. In DNA form, the CDR3 reads TGTGCCAGCAGCTTGATCAGGAATTCAGACACCATATATTTT.

This clone came up once. The V and J genes are TRBV14 and TRBJ1-4; 7 bases fit TRBD1. Germline CDR1 reads SGHDN; CDR2 reads FVKESK. The length of the CDR3 is 15 residues. V was pared by 4 bases and J by 8 bases, with 10 bases of the junction left unmatched. The CDR3 is CASSPRGGTAEKLFF. Here the CDR3 DNA reads TGTGCCAGCAGCCCCCGAGGCGGGACAGCCGAAAAACTGTTTTTT. The whole variable domain, remainder taken from reference TRBV14 and TRBJ1-4, is EAGVTQFPSHSVIEKGQTVTLRCDPISGHDNLYWYRRVMGKEIKFLLHFVKESKQDESGMPNNRFLAERTGGTYSTLKVQPAELEDSGVYFCASSPRGGTAEKLFFGSGTQLSVL.

V and J are TRBV2 and TRBJ2-1; D call uncertain. The CDR3 is 13 residues long. The germline CDR1 and CDR2 sequences are SNHLY and FYNNEI. Trimming pared 6 bases from V and 0 bases from J, leaving 6 bases between. In nucleotides, the CDR3 is TGTGCCAGCAGAGTGCTCTCCTACAATGAGCAGTTCTTC. This translates into CASRVLSYNEQFF.

The rearrangement links TRBV19 to TRBJ2-2, with D perhaps assigned TRBD1 or TRBD2 (5 bases each). The CDR3 extends over 15 amino acids. V was clipped by 8 bases and J by 2 bases, with 15 bases between them. CDR1 and CDR2 from the germline V gene are LNHDA and SQIVND (reference sequence). CDR3 amino acids: CASRGAGYNTGELFF. For the CDR3, the DNA is TGTGCCAGTCGAGGGGCCGGCTACAACACCGGGGAGCTGTTTTTT.

This clone came up a few times. The chain combines TRBV11-2 with TRBJ1-2; D unresolved. The V and J ends lost 6 bases and 7 bases respectively, with 12 bases between them. The CDR3 has 12 residues. Germline CDR1 and CDR2: SGHAT and FQNNGV. The CDR3 bases are TGTGCCAGCAGTATAGTATCAGGTGGCTACACCTTC. As protein: CASSIVSGGYTF.

This chain connects TRBV7-2 to TRBJ2-7; D is perhaps TRBD1 (6 bases). Germline values: CDR1 SGHTA, CDR2 FQGNSA. This CDR3 is built from 13 residues. V was cut by 5 bases and J by 3 bases, with 11 bases left in between. CDR3 sequence: CASSRSTGYEQYF. The CDR3 DNA reads as TGTGCCAGCAGCCGCTCGACAGGCTACGAGCAGTACTTC.

This clone was recorded a few times. The V call is TRBV19, the J call TRBJ2-6, with D perhaps TRBD2 (5 bases). There are 16 residues in the CDR3. CDR1 LNHDA and CDR2 SQIVND come from the germline V gene (reference sequence). V shed 1 base and J shed 0 bases, with 7 bases lying between them. CDR3: CASSIGEISGANVLTF. CDR3 bases: TGTGCCAGTAGTATAGGGGAGATCTCTGGGGCCAACGTCCTGACTTTC. Full variable domain (remainder filled in from reference TRBV19 and TRBJ2-6): DGGITQSPKYLFRKEGQNVTLSCEQNLNHDAMYWYRQDPGQGLRLIYYSQIVNDFQKGDIAEGYSVSREKKESFPLTVTSAQKNPTAFYLCASSIGEISGANVLTFGAGSRLTVL.

Only one count was recorded for this clone. J is TRBJ2-5 and V is TRBV10-3; 9 bases match TRBD2. Germline V gives CDR1 ENHRY, CDR2 SYGVKD. The CDR3 runs 16 residues. The V gene end was trimmed by 0 bases and the J gene end by 5 bases; junction bases not matched to a gene: 7. CDR3 DNA sequence: TGTGCCATCAGTGAGTCGGCTAGCGGGATACGGGAGACCCAGTACTTC. Amino acids: CAISESASGIRETQYF.

V gene TRBV28 combines with J gene TRBJ1-2; TRBD1 aligns across 7 bases. Germline V gene sequence: CDR1 MDHEN, CDR2 SYDVKM. This CDR3 has 14 residues. After removal of 7 bases from V and 1 base from J, the junction contained 6 bases not matched to a gene. CDR3 amino acids: CASKTGAFNYGYTF. The DNA of the CDR3 is TGTGCCAGCAAAACAGGGGCTTTTAACTATGGCTACACCTTC.

V and J are TRBV28 and TRBJ1-3; tentative D call: TRBD1 (6 bases). This CDR3 has 15 amino acids. The V and J ends lost 6 bases and 0 bases respectively, with 12 bases between them. CDR1 MDHEN and CDR2 SYDVKM come from the germline V gene. The CDR3 DNA reads as TGTGCCAGCAGCTTCACAGGGTTCTCTGGAAACACCATATATTTT. This sequence encodes CASSFTGFSGNTIYF.

The chain employs TRBV14 and TRBJ2-7; 8 bases fit TRBD1. Trimming at V came to 3 bases and at J to 4 bases, leaving 11 bases not matched to a gene. Per germline, CDR1 SGHDN and CDR2 FVKESK. This CDR3 spans 16 amino acids. CDR3 nucleotides: TGTGCCAGCAGCCAGCCCAGGGGGCTGAACCGATACGAGCAGTACTTC. Amino acid sequence: CASSQPRGLNRYEQYF. Variable domain in full (rest from reference TRBV14 and TRBJ2-7): EAGVTQFPSHSVIEKGQTVTLRCDPISGHDNLYWYRRVMGKEIKFLLHFVKESKQDESGMPNNRFLAERTGGTYSTLKVQPAELEDSGVYFCASSQPRGLNRYEQYFGPGTRLTVT.

Only a few counts were recorded for this clone. The CDR3 region has the DNA TGCGCCAGCAGCTTGCAACGAAGCTCCTACGAGCAGTACTTC. It is translated as CASSLQRSSYEQYF. J is TRBJ2-7 and V is TRBV5-1; no clear D. CDR3 length equals 14 residues. Trimming shortened V by 1 base and J by 0 bases, and 8 bases separated the two germline ends. Germline V CDR1 and CDR2: SGHRS, YFSETQ. The whole variable domain, remainder taken from reference TRBV5-1 and TRBJ2-7, is KAGVTQTPRYLIKTRGQQVTLSCSPISGHRSVSWYQQTPGQGLQFLFEYFSETQRNKGNFPGRFSGRQFSNSRSEMNVSTLELGDSALYLCASSLQRSSYEQYFGPGTRLTVT.

The chain joins TRBV7-2 to TRBJ2-7, with TRBD1 matching over 7 bases. The J segment lost 5 bases and the V segment lost 1 base, leaving 14 bases of the junction unmatched. The CDR3 is made up of 17 amino acids. From germline, CDR1 is SGHTA and CDR2 FQGNSA. As DNA, the CDR3 is TGTGCCAGCAGCTTAGTTGGCAGGGGGTTCCAGCCACACGAGCAGTACTTC. This gives the protein CASSLVGRGFQPHEQYF.

In DNA form, the CDR3 reads TGTGCCTTGGGGGGACAGGGCGTTCAGCCCCAGCATTTT. Translated, it gives CALGGQGVQPQHF. The chain carries TRBV30 and TRBJ1-5; TRBD1 matches at 9 bases. The junction had 7 bases not matched to a gene; V was cut back by 7 bases and J by 6 bases. The CDR3 runs 13 residues. From germline, CDR1 is GTSNPN and CDR2 SVGIG (reference sequence).

The gene calls are TRBV9 and TRBJ2-7; 9 positions agree with TRBD2. There are 15 residues in the CDR3. Germline values: CDR1 SGDLS, CDR2 YYNGEE. The V gene end was trimmed by 0 bases and the J gene end by 3 bases; junction bases not matched to a gene: 4. Here the CDR3 DNA reads TGTGCCAGCAGCGTAGGGCCTAGCGGGAACTACGAGCAGTACTTC. Protein: CASSVGPSGNYEQYF.

This clone was observed a handful of times. The rearrangement links TRBV5-1 to TRBJ2-5; 11 positions agree with TRBD2. Trimming removed 6 bases from V and 4 bases from J; junction bases left unmatched: 11. Germline V lookup: CDR1 SGHRS, CDR2 YFSETQ. The CDR3 is 16 residues long. The CDR3 loop is CASIPGSLAGGETQYF. The CDR3 bases are TGCGCCAGCATCCCGGGGAGCCTAGCGGGAGGAGAGACCCAGTACTTC.

This clone was observed a single time. The chain uses TRBV2 and TRBJ2-3; 7 bases agree with TRBD2. V was pared by 3 bases and J by 1 base, with 4 bases of the junction left unmatched. This CDR3 has 15 amino acids. Germline assignment: CDR1 SNHLY and CDR2 FYNNEI. This CDR3 is CASSEAGLGTDTQYF. The CDR3 bases are TGTGCCAGCAGTGAGGCCGGACTAGGCACAGATACGCAGTATTTT. The full variable domain, with the rest looked up from reference TRBV2 and TRBJ2-3, is EPEVTQTPSHQVTQMGQEVILRCVPISNHLYFYWYRQILGQKVEFLVSFYNNEISEKSEIFDDQFSVERPDGSNFTLKIRSTKLEDSAMYFCASSEAGLGTDTQYFGPGTRLTVL.

This chain joins TRBV5-1 and TRBJ2-2; 8 nucleotides align to TRBD2. Per germline, CDR1 SGHRS and CDR2 YFSETQ. J lost 2 bases, V lost 0 bases, and 12 bases had no gene match. This CDR3 region has 19 residues. The CDR3 loop is CASSLDGLASPTNTGELFF. CDR3 bases: TGCGCCAGCAGCTTGGATGGACTAGCTTCTCCGACCAACACCGGGGAGCTGTTTTTT.

This rearrangement joins TRBV2 to TRBJ1-5; D is ambiguous. This CDR3 contains 13 residues. Between the trimmed V and J ends, which lost 6 bases and 5 bases, there was a span of 11 bases. The germline CDR1 and CDR2 sequences are SNHLY and FYNNEI. This chain's CDR3 is CASSAYNYQPQHF. The CDR3 DNA reads as TGTGCCAGCAGCGCATACAATTATCAGCCCCAGCATTTT.

The V gene is TRBV6-1, the J gene TRBJ1-2; 8 positions agree with TRBD1. This CDR3 is 14 amino acids long. Losses at the gene ends were 3 bases for V and 4 bases for J; bases not matched to a gene: 4. The V gene's germline CDR1 is MNHNS and CDR2 SASEGT. CDR3: CASSEPTGGYGYTF. The CDR3 DNA sequence: TGTGCCAGCAGTGAGCCCACAGGGGGCTATGGCTACACCTTC.

The chain's CDR3 is CASSLPSVTGNTEAFF. The CDR3 DNA is TGTGCCAGCAGCTTGCCGAGCGTCACCGGGAACACTGAAGCTTTCTTT. V usage is TRBV13 and J usage is TRBJ1-1; D is uncertain. Germline V CDR1 and CDR2: PRHDT, FYEKMQ (reference sequence). V lost 3 bases and J 1 base, leaving 15 bases between the germline ends. The CDR3 is made up of 16 amino acids.